Sequencing of this T cell receptor (beta chain) was carried out in a study of human T cells and chemical hapten exposure. Study information: Patients additionally received therapeutic doses of diphenylcyclopropenone on the scalp once a week, and this continued throughout the roughly 25-week study.

The CDR3 loop spans 11 amino acids. V was trimmed by 6 bases and J by 4 bases, leaving 6 bases between them. The germline V gene encodes CDR1 SGHTA and CDR2 FQGNSA. On this clonotype: What it binds is not known.

TCRdb redid the calling of the RACE reads with MiXCR, one entry per CDR3 protein. The table has tens of thousands of distinct CDR3 sequences, 9.8% seen once; the top ten hold more than 2.5%. Time point: patch test 1, 2 weeks after DPC sensitization. Treatment indicated: therapeutic diphenylcyclopropenone sensitization with weekly scalp DPC. General study findings and limits: Controls had significantly fewer large CDR3 similarity clusters than were formed by expanded TCRs.

The chain combines TRBV7-2 with TRBJ1-1, with D tentatively TRBD1 (5 bases). Material: whole blood, obtained in connection with sensitization to the hapten diphenylcyclopropenone (DPC). The sequence came from a woman aged 40 to 50 with alopecia areata. Some clones in this sample may be carry-over from other donors' samples. The CDR3 bases are TGTGCCAGCAGGGGGGGCACTGAAGCTTTCTTT. Translating gives CASRGGTEAFF.